Included here is one T cell receptor beta chain sequence, with context. Its antigen is unknown. Base quality data are lacking; no much larger clone is found one base away. One collaborating source in Seattle enrolled patients during active infection and followed them longitudinally through the course of disease. Each collaborating institution followed its own protocols to collect whole blood in K2EDTA tubes. For TCRbeta analysis, collaborators shipped samples as frozen whole blood, isolated PBMCs, or DNA extracted from either of those sample types. From cysteine to phenylalanine, the CDR3 is 15 amino acids long. Only CDR3 DNA remains: 45 bases, in frame from the first base. Trimming removed 7 bases from V and 8 bases from J; the gene matches leave 13 bases unexplained. From the germline V gene, CDR1 is SNHLY and CDR2 is FYNNEI. This entry belongs to a study of blood T cell repertoires in COVID-19 (dated by TCRdb to about 2020). Study-level background: Samples covering the acute and convalescent phases of COVID-19 were provided by collaborators in the United States, Italy and Spain. A freely available public database, intended as a resource for researchers studying the immune response to SARS-CoV-2, is where the repertoires were released. Samples came from the ongoing ImmuneRACE study (first 160 participants) plus 1,254 subjects from 6 global collaborators. The material from the prospective study consisted of cDNA or gDNA derived from T cells, B-cell-depleted T cells, or PBMCs. The dataset comprised deeply sampled blood TCRbeta repertoires from subjects exposed to, actively infected with, or recovered from COVID-19. The sample metadata nearly always contained a de-identified subject ID, COVID-19 status, age in years and sex. Where available, HLA class I and class II types were obtained from metadata supplied by the sample provider rather than from assay-based typing.

TCRbeta CDR3 regions were amplified from genomic DNA by means of the immunoSEQ Assay, a bias-controlled multiplex PCR. The authors processed their data as follows. Nucleated cell counts per sample were estimated from amplification of reference gene primers within the assay. To quantify the absolute abundance of each unique TCRbeta CDR3 rearrangement, sequence reads were collapsed and filtered. For each sample, productive Simpson clonality was calculated by taking the square root of Simpson's diversity index across productive rearrangements. The table comes from immuneACCESS by way of TCRdb, which keeps in-frame sequences with V and J called. Part of the clones is missing from these tables; in studies checked, under half for an unresolved V gene and the rest for unknown reasons. The V and J calls and the clone size are those of that table, but D and trimming were determined from the DNA. For this sample there are about 350,000 clones; about 92% appear just once. 3% to 4.5% of the sample is in the top ten clones.

Study-wide findings and limitations: The amount of clinical and demographic metadata varied by source and participant and was provided uncurated.

The specimen was peripheral blood. Recombination joined TRBV2 with TRBJ2-1; the central 8 bases match TRBD2. The TCR sequence derives from an older woman with COVID-19, enrolled during active disease. CDR3 loop: CASTKGAGGPYEQFF. DNA sequence: TGTGCCAGCACCAAGGGCGCGGGGGGCCCCTATGAGCAGTTCTTC.